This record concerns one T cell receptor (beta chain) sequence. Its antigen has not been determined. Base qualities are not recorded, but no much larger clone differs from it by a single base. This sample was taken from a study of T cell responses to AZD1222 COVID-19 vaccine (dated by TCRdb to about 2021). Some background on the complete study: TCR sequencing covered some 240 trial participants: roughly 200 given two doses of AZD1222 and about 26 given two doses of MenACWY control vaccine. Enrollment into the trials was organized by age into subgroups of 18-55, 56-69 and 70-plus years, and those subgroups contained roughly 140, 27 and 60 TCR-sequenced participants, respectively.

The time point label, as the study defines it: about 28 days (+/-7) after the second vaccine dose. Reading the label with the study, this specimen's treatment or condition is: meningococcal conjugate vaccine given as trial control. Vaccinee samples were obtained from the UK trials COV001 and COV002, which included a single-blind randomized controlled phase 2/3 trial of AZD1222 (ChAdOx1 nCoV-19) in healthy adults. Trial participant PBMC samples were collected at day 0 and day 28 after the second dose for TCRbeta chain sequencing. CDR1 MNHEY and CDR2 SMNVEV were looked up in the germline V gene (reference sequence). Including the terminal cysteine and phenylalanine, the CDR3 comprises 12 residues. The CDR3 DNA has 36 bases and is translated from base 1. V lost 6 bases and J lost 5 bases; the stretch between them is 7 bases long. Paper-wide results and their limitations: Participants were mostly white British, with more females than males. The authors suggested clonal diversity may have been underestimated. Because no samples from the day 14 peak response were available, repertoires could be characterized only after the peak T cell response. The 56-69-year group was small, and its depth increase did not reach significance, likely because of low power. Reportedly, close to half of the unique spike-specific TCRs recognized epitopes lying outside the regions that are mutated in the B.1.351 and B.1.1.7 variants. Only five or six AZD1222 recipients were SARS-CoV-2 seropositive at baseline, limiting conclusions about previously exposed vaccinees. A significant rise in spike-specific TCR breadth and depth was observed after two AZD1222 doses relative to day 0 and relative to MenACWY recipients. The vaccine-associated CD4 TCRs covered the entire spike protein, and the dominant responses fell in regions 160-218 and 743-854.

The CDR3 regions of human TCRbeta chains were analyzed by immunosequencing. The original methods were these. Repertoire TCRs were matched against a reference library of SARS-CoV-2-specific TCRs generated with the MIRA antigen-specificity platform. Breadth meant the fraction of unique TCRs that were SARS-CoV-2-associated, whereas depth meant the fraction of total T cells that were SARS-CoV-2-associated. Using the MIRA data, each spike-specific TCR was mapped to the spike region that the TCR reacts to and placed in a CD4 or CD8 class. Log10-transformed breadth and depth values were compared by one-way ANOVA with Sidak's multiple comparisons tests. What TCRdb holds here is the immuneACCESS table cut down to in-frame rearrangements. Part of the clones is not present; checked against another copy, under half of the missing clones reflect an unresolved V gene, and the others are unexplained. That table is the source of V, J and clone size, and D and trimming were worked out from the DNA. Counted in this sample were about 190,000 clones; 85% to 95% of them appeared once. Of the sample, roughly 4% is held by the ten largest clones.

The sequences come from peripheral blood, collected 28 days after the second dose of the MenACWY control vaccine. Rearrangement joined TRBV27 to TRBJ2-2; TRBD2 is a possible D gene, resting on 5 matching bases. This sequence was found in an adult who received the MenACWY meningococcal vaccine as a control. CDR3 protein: CASSRGTGELFF. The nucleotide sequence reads TGTGCCAGCAGCCGCGGGACCGGGGAGCTGTTTTTT.